This T cell receptor beta chain was identified in a study of shared clonotypes between healthy human individuals (dated by TCRdb to 2019 to 2021). In the study overall: The cohort comprised two women and three men aged 18 to 49 years. To estimate repertoire size and how much clonotype sharing occurs between individuals, the study deeply sequenced the blood TCR repertoires of roughly 5 healthy adults. Per donor, three plates each were used for CD4 naive and CD4 memory, two for CD8 naive, and one for CD8 memory. Libraries were prepared and TCR repertoires were sequenced by different laboratories using diverse techniques, in order to increase sequencing depth and limit assay-specific biases. Per donor, leukapheresis produced somewhere between about 0.94 and 9.5 billion PBMCs. Broad study findings and their caveats: Sampling was limited to blood, and TCR repertoires in tissue likely differ from TCR repertoires in blood. Rarefaction of sorted-subset datasets indicated incomplete sequencing despite the large sequencing depth. Estimated clonotype richness was generally larger for naive than for memory subsets. Across a few donors, 5% to 6% of naive CD4, over 3% of naive CD8, around 2.1% of memory CD4, and approximately 0.4% of memory CD8 clonotypes were shared. Higher generation probabilities were observed for clonotypes shared by all four sorted-subset donors than for non-shared clonotypes. Because the study included only a small number of donors, the genetic and exposure-history diversity represented was limited. Based on pairwise subsampling, the degree of clonotype sharing among donors was expected to be affected by sequencing depth.

With regard to this clone: The antigen this receptor binds is unknown. No much larger clone exists at a distance of one base, and base qualities are not known.

Donors were healthy HIV-negative adults with no recently reported acute infections or vaccinations. Only Caucasian adults living in Nashville, Tennessee, USA were represented among the donors. CD8 memory samples were composed of magnetically selected CD45RO+ cells combined with CCR7-negative CD45RA+ effector memory (TemRA) cells. Blood was collected by leukapheresis, and PBMCs were isolated by Ficoll-Histopaque density gradient centrifugation and then cryopreserved in liquid nitrogen vapor phase. Analytical flow cytometry was used to check the purity and quantity of every magnetically sorted T cell population. Genomic DNA was isolated from each sorted fraction and quantified by UV absorbance on a Nanodrop 2000c. Using the deep immunoSEQ assay, multiplex PCR amplified TCR CDR3 regions from genomic DNA. Genomic DNA extracted from each cell subset was distributed evenly over all wells of several immunoSEQ 96-well plates, and each plate served as one replicate. For sorted subsets, each replicate PCR was loaded with 200 to 250 ng genomic DNA, equivalent to some 27,000 T cell genomes. Purified libraries were quantified with a Qubit 3.0 fluorometer, sized on a Bioanalyzer 2100, and re-quantified with the KAPA Library Quantification kit. Each immunoSEQ 96-well plate was sequenced on its own single-read 150-cycle Illumina NextSeq 550 flow cell. From the authors' description of their analysis: Because only junctional sequences without quality scores were contained in the immunoSEQ output, filtering matching that applied to full-length reads could not be performed. To assign V/J genes and CDR3, sequences were annotated against IMGT germline references using PyIR, a Python wrapper for IgBLAST v1.9. Any read was removed if the V/J assignment was weak (E-value above 1e-6), the CDR3 was missing, or the read contained stop codons, out-of-frame junctions, or ambiguous translated residues. A V3J clonotype was defined by an identical inferred V gene, J gene, and CDR3 amino acid sequence. Percentage overlap between repertoires was computed as shared unique clonotypes divided by the size of the smaller repertoire. RTK rarefaction, the Chao1 estimator, and Recon v2.1 estimates of unobserved clonotypes were used to assess repertoire richness. Generation probabilities for all TCRbeta clonotypes obtained by the gDNA method from several donors were computed using OLGA. TCRdb took this table from immuneACCESS and kept in-frame rearrangements with V and J called. Such tables lack part of the clones; where checked against another copy, unresolved V genes explain under half of the gap, and the rest is unexplained. V and J calls and clone size are as listed in that table; D and trimming were resolved from the DNA. The sample has over 300,000 clones on record, around 87% of them singletons. Together, the top ten hold 15% to 20% of the sample.

The CDR3 covers 13 residues, taking in both the cysteine and the phenylalanine. The kept DNA is CDR3 alone, 39 bases in frame from the first base. V drops 4 bases and J drops 5 bases, leaving 9 bases in between. CDR1 and CDR2, looked up from the germline V gene, are MNHEY and SVGAGI. The TCR originated in a man between 18 and 35 years old in good health. Recombination joined TRBV6-5 with TRBJ1-5; a weak D assignment points to TRBD1 (5 bases agree). The sample taken for sequencing was memory CD8+ T cells sorted from blood. This sample's cell subset or site label indicates: CD45RO+ cells pooled with CCR7-negative TemRA cells. The nucleotides are TGTGCCAGCAGTTTTGGGGCTCATCAGCCCCAGCATTTT. Translated, it reads CASSFGAHQPQHF.